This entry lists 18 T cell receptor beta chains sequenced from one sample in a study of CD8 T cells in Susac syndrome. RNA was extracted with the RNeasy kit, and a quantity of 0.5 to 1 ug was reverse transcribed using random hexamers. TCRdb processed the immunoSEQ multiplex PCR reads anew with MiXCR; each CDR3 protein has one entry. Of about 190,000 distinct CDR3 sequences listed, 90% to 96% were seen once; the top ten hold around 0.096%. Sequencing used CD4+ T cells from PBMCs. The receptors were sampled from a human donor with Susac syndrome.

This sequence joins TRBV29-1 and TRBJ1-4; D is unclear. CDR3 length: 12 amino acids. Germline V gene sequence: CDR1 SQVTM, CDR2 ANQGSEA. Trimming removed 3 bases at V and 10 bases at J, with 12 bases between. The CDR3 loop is CSVEKGGGKLFF. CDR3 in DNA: TGCAGCGTTGAGAAGGGAGGCGGAAAACTGTTTTTT.

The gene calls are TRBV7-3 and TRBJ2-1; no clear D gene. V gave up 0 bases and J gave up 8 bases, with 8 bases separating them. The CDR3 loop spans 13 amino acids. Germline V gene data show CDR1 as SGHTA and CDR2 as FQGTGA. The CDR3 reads CASSLTWSDEQFF. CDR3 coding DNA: TGTGCCAGCAGCTTAACGTGGTCCGATGAGCAGTTCTTC.

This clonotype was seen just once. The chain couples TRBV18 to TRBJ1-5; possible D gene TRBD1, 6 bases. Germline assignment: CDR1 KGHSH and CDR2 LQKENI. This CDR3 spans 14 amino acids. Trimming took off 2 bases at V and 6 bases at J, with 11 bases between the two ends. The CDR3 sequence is CASSPSGESQPQHF. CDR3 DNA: TGTGCCAGCTCACCATCAGGGGAAAGTCAGCCCCAGCATTTT.

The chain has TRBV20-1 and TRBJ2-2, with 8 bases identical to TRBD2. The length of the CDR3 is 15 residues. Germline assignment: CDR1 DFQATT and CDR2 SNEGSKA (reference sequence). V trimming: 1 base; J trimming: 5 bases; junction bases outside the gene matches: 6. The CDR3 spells CSARVSSGGTGELFF. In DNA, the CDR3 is TGCAGTGCTAGAGTATCAAGCGGGGGTACCGGGGAGCTGTTTTTT.

CDR3 bases: TGTGCCAGCAGCTTTGGAGGGAACGAGCAGTACTTC. It encodes CASSFGGNEQYF. The chain joins TRBV5-4 to TRBJ2-7, with D tentatively TRBD2 (6 bases). The CDR3 contains 12 residues. The V gene's germline CDR1 is SGHNT and CDR2 YYREEE (reference sequence). V lost 2 bases and J lost 5, with 8 bases in between.

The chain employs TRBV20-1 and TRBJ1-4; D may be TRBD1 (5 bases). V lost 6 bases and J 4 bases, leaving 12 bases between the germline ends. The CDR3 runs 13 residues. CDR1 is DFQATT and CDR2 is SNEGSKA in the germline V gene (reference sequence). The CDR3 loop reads CSAAGTLNEKLFF. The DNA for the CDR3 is TGCAGTGCCGCCGGGACCCTTAATGAAAAACTGTTTTTT.

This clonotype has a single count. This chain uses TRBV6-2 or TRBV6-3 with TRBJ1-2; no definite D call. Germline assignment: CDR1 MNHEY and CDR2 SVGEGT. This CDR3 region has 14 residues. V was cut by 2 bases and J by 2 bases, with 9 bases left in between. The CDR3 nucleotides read TGTGCCAGCAGTTACGTGGATTTGAACTATGGCTACACCTTC. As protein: CASSYVDLNYGYTF.

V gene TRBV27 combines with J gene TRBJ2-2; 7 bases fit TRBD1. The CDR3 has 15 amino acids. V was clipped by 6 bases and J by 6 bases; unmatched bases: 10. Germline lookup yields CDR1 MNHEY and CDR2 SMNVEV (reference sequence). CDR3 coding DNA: TGTGCCAGCAGCCCGTGGGGACAGCTTGCCGGGGAGCTGTTTTTT. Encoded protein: CASSPWGQLAGELFF.

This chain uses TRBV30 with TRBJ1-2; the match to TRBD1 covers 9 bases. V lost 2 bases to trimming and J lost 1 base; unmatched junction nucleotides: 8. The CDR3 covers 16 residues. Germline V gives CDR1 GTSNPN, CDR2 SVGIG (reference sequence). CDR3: CAWSRDRGDINYGYTF. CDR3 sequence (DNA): TGTGCCTGGAGTCGCGACAGGGGGGACATTAACTATGGCTACACCTTC. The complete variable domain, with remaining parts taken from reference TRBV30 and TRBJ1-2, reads SQTIHQWPATLVQPVGSPLSLECTVEGTSNPNLYWYRQAAGRGLQLLFYSVGIGQISSEVPQNLSASRPQDRQFILSSKKLLLSDSGFYLCAWSRDRGDINYGYTFGSGTRLTVV.

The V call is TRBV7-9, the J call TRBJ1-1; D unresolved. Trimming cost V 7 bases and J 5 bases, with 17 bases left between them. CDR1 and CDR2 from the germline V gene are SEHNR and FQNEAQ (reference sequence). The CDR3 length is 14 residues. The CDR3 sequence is CASTFDTLGTEAFF. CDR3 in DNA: TGTGCCAGCACCTTCGACACCCTAGGGACTGAAGCTTTCTTT. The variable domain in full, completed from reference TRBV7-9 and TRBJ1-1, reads DTGVSQNPRHKITKRGQNVTFRCDPISEHNRLYWYRQTLGQGPEFLTYFQNEAQLEKSRLLSDRFSAERPKGSFSTLEIQRTEQGDSAMYLCASTFDTLGTEAFFGQGTRLTVV.

The CDR3 DNA reads TGTGCCAGCAGCCTGGGGGGCAGGGACACCGGCTACACCTTC. It codes for CASSLGGRDTGYTF. The chain uses TRBV16 and TRBJ1-2; D perhaps matches TRBD1 (6 bases). The V and J ends lost 4 bases and 8 bases respectively, with 17 bases between them. CDR1 is KGHSY, CDR2 FQNENV, per germline. This CDR3 spans 14 amino acids.

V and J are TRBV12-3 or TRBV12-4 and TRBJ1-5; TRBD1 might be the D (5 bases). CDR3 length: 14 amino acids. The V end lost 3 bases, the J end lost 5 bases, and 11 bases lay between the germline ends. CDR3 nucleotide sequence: TGTGCCAGCAGTTTGTTTGGGGGTGATCAGCCCCAGCATTTT. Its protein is CASSLFGGDQPQHF.

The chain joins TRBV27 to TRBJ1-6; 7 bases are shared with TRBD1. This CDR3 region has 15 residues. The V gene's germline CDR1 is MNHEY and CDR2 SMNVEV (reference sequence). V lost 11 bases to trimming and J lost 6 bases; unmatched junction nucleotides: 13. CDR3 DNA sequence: TGTGCCTCCTCCCCCGGGACAGCGACTAATTCACCCCTCCACTTT. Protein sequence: CASSPGTATNSPLHF.

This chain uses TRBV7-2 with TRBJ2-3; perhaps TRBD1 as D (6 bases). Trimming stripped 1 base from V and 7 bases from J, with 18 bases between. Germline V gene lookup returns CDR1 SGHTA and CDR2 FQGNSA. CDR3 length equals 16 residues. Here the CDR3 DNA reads TGTGCCAGCAGCTTAGAGCCGGGACAACGCGGGCATACGCAGTATTTT. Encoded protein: CASSLEPGQRGHTQYF.

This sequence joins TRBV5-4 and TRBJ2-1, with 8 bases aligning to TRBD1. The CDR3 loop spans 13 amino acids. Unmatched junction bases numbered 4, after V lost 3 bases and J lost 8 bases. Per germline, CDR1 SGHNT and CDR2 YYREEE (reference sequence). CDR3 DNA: TGTGCCAGCAGCTACCCAGGGGGCTATGAGCAGTTCTTC. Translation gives CASSYPGGYEQFF. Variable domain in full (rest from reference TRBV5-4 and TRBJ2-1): ETGVTQSPTHLIKTRGQQVTLRCSSQSGHNTVSWYQQALGQGPQFIFQYYREEENGRGNFPPRFSGLQFPNYSSELNVNALELDDSALYLCASSYPGGYEQFFGPGTRLTVL.

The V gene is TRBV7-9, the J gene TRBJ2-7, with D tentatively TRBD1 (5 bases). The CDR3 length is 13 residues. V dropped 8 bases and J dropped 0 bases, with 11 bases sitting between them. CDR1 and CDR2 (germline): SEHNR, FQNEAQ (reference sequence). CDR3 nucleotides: TGTGCCAGCGGGAAGACAGACTCCTACGAGCAGTACTTC. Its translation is CASGKTDSYEQYF.

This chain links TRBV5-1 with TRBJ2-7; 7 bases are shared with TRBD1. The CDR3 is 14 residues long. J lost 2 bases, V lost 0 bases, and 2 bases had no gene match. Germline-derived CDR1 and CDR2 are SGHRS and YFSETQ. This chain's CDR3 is CASSLVQGAYEQYF. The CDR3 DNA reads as TGCGCCAGCAGCTTGGTTCAGGGGGCCTACGAGCAGTACTTC.

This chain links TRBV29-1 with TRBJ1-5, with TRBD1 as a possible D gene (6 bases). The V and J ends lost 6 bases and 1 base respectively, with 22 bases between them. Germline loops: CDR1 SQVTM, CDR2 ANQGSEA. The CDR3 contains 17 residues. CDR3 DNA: TGCAGCGTCCTCGACATTGGGGGCACCAACAGCAATCAGCCCCAGCATTTT. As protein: CSVLDIGGTNSNQPQHF.